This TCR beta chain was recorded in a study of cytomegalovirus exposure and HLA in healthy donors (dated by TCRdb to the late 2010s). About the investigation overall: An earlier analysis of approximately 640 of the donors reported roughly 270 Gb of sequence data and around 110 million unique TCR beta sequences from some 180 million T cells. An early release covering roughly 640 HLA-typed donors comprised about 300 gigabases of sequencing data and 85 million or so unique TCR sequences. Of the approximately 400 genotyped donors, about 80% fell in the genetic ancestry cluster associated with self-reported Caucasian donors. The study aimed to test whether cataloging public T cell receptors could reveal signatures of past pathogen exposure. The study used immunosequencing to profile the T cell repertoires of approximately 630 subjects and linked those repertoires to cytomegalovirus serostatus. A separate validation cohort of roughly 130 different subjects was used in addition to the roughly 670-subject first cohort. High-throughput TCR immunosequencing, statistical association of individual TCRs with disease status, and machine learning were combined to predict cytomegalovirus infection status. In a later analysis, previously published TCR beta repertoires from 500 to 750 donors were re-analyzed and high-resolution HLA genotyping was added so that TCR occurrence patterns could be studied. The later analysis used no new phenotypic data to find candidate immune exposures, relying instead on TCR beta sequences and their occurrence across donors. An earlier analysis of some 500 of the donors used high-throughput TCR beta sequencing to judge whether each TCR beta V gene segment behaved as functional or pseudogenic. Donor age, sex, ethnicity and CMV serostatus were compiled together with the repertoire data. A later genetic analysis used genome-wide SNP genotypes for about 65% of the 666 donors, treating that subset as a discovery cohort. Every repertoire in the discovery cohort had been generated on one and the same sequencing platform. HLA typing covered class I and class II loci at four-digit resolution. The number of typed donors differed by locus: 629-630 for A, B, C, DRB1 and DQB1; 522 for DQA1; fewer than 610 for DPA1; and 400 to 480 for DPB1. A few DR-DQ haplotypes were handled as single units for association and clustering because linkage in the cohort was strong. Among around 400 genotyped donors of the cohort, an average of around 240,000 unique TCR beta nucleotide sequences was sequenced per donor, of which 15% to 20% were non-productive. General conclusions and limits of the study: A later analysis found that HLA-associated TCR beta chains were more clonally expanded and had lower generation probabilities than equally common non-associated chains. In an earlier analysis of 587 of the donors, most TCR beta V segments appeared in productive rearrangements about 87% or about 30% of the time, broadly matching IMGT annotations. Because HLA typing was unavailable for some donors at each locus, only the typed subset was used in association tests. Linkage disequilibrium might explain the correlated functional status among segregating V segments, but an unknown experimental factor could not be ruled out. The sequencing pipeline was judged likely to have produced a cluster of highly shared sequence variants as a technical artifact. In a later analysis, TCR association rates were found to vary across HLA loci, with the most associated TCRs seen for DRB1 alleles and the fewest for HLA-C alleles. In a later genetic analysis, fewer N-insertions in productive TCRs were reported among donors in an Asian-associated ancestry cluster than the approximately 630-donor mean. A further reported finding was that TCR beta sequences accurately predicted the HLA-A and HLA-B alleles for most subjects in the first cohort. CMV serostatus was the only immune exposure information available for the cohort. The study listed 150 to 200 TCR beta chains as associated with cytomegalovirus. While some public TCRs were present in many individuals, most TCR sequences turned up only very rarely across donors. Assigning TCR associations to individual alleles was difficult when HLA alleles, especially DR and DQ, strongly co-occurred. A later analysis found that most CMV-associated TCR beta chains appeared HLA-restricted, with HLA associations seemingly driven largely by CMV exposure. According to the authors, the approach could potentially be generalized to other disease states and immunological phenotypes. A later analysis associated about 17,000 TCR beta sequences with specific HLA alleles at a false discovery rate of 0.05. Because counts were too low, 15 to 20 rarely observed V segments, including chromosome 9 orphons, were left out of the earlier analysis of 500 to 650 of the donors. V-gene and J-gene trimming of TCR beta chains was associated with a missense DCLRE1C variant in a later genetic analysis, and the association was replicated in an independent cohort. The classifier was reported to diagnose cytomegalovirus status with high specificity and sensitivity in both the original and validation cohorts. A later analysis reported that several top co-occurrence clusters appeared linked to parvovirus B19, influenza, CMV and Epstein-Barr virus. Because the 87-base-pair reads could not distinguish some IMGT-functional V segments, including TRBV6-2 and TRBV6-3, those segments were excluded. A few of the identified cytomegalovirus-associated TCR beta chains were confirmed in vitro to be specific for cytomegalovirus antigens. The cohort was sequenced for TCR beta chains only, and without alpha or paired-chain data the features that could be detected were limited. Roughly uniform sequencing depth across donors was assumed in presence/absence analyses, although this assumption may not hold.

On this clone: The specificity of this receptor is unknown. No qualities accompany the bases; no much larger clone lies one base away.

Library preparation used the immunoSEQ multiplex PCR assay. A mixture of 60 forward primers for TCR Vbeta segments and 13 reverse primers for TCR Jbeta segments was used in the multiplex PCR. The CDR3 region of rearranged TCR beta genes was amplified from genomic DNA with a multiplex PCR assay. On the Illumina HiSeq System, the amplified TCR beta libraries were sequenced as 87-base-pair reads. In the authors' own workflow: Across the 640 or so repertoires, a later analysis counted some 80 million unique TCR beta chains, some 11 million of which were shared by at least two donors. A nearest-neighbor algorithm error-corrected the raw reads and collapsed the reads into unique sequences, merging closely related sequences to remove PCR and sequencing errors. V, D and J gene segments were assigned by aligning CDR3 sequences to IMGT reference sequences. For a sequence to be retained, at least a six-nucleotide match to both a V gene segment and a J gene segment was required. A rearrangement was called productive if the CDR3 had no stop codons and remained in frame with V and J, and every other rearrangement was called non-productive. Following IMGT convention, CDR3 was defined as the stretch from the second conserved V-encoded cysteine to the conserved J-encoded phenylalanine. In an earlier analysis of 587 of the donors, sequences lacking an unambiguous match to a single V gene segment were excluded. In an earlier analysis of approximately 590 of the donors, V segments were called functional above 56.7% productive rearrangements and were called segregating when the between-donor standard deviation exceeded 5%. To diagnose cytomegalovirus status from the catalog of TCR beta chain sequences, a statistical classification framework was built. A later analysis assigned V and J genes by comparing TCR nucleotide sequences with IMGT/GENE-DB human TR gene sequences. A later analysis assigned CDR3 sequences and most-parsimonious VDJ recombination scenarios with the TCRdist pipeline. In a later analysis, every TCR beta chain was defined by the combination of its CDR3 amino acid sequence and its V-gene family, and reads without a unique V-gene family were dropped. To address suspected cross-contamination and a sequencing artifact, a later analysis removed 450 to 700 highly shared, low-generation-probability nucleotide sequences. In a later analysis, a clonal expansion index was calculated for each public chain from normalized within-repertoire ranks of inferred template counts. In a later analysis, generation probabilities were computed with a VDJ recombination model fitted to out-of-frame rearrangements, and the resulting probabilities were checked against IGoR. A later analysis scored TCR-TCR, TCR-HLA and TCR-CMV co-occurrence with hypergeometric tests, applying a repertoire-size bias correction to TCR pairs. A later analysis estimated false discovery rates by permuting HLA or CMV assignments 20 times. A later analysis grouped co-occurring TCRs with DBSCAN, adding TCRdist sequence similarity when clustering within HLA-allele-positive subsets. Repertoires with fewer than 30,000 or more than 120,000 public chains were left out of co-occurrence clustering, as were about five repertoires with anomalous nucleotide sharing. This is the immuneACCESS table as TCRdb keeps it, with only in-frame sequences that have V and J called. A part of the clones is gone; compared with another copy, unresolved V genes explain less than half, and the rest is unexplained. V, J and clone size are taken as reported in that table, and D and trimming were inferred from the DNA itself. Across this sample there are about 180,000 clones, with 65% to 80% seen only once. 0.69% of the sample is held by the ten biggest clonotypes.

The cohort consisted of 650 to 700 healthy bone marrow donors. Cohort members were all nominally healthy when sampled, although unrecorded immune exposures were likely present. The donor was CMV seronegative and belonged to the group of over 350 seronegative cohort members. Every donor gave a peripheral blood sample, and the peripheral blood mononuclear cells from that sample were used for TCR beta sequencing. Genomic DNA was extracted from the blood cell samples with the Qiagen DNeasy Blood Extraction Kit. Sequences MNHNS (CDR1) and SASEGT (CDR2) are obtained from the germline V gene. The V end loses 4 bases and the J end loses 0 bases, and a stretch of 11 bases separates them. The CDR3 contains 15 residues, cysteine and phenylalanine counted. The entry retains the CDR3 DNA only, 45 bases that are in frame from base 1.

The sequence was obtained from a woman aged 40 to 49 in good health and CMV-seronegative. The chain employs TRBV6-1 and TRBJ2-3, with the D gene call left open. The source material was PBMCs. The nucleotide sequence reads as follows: TGTGCCAGCAGTGGGCAGGCCCTTAGCACAGATACGCAGTATTTT. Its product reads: CASSGQALSTDTQYF.